The present T cell receptor beta chain was sequenced within a study of T cells in Graves' hyperthyroidism and ophthalmopathy (dated by TCRdb to about 2019). As for the study more broadly: Peripheral blood was collected at initial diagnosis, before any treatment. A discovery cohort of fewer than 110 patients, 43 with Graves' ophthalmopathy and more than 55 with stable Graves' hyperthyroidism, was used to find distinguishing TCR V-J signatures. Prospective prediction of ophthalmopathy was tested in an independent validation cohort of approximately 19 hyperthyroidism patients and 15 to 17 patients who later progressed to ophthalmopathy. The roughly 100 discovery patients were divided at random into training and test sets in a 7:3 ratio. In addition, the study compared T-cell repertoires in thyroid tissue and in blood from six Graves' hyperthyroidism patients. Once sampling was done, hyperthyroidism patients were given methimazole at a starting dose of 30 mg daily, whereas ophthalmopathy patients were given high-dose intravenous methylprednisolone. According to the paper, TCR Vbeta CDR3 sequencing was carried out on 135 peripheral blood samples, which came from under 50 ophthalmopathy, under 85 hyperthyroidism and about 17 progressor patients.

Notes on this clonotype: The target of this receptor is not known. Per-nucleotide qualities are absent, and no much larger clonotype sits a single base away.

Results the study describes overall, beyond this receptor: No statistical method was used to fix the sample size in advance, and group allocation was not hidden from the investigators. In validation, the model predicted progression to ophthalmopathy a median of approximately 6.6 months before onset, with over 55% sensitivity and 72.22% specificity. Most expanded thyroid clonotypes (frequency above 0.001) were also found in blood, which suggests that blood repertoires may mirror thyroid immune responses. A 13 V-J signature model separated ophthalmopathy from stable hyperthyroidism, with 87.88% sensitivity and around 84% specificity in cross-validation and 80%/75% in testing.

Stable Graves' hyperthyroidism was defined as the absence of progression to ophthalmopathy over 18 months of follow-up. Hyperthyroidism patients were newly diagnosed, with disease duration under 2 months, and aged 18 to 65 years. The study excluded patients with uncontrolled infections, other autoimmune diseases, pregnancy or lactation. Diagnoses were established on the basis of clinical symptoms, serum thyroxine and TRAb, thyroid ultrasound, and orbital computed tomography. Ficoll-Paque density gradient centrifugation was used to isolate PBMCs from approximately 10 ml of fresh peripheral blood. Total RNA was extracted with Trizol reagent, and quality was checked on an Agilent 2100 Bioanalyzer. Sequences LNHDA (CDR1) and SQIVND (CDR2) are obtained from the germline V gene (reference sequence). The germline ends are 15 bases apart after V is trimmed by 6 bases and J by 6 bases. CDR3 length: 14 amino acids, cysteine to phenylalanine. Kept here is only the CDR3 DNA, which spans 42 bases and is read in frame from base 1.

The TCR beta CDR3 regions were amplified from RNA transcripts. A first-round RT-PCR of the TCR CDR3 used the HTBI primer set with the Qiagen OneStep RT-PCR kit. The libraries were constructed in a second round of multiplex PCR and then size-selected and purified. Libraries were sequenced paired-end with 100 bp reads on an Illumina HiSeq2000. Per the original workflow: SOAPnuke was used to process the raw data, removing reads that contained adapters or uncalled bases, had a mean Phred below 15, or lacked an exact match to the constant primer or identifier. COPE v1.2.5 was used to merge high-quality paired reads, and clonotypes were defined as unique nucleotide sequences. Clonotypes were aligned to IMGT TRBV, TRBD and TRBJ reference segments using MiTCR v1.1. Analysis was restricted to V-J combinations with a frequency above 0.0001, which covered about 99% of repertoires. The TCS score was defined as F50 (clonal expansion) divided by E x V (chaos), with BLOSUM62-based TCRdist calculated between CDR3 peptides within each V-J. Welch's t-statistics and random forest reduced roughly 530 V-J features to fewer than 15, which were used in a naive Bayes classifier (R e1071). TCRdb reworked the public reads: Q25 trimming with fastp, MiXCR clone assembly, productive beta chains retained. One record per CDR3 amino acid sequence lists the most common genes and DNA. For this entry, the V and J calls and clone size follow TCRdb and not the study's own pipeline. In all, the sample holds 300,000 to 350,000 distinct CDR3 sequences, and around a sixth of those were seen once. The ten biggest clones cover about 53% of the sample.

The chain is made from TRBV19 and TRBJ2-1; the D gene is perhaps TRBD1, on 5 matching bases. The sequenced material came from blood. The clonotype was recovered from a woman aged 45-59 years with Graves' hyperthyroidism. The CDR3: CASRAGRVLNEQFF. The DNA reads as follows: TGTGCCAGTAGAGCAGGCAGGGTACTCAATGAGCAGTTCTTC.